Listed here are 7 T cell receptor beta chains from one sample, sequenced in a study of T cells after yellow fever vaccination. MiXCR was run by TCRdb on the 5' RACE reads, yielding one entry per CDR3 protein. The sample yields some 670,000 distinct CDR3 sequences, about 12% seen once. This specimen was PBMCs, taken on the day of the yellow fever booster vaccination. The source is a man younger than 40 who received the YFV17D yellow fever vaccine.

This clonotype has a handful of counts. The chain has TRBV5-1 and TRBJ1-1; a weak D match, TRBD1 (5 bases). V was shortened by 2 bases and J by 3 bases, with 11 bases between the two germline ends. The CDR3 consists of 14 residues. CDR1 and CDR2 (germline): SGHRS, YFSETQ. DNA of the CDR3: TGCGCCAGCAGCTTCGGAGGGGAACACACTGAAGCTTTCTTT. Translation: CASSFGGEHTEAFF.

V is TRBV15 and J is TRBJ2-5, with D possibly matching TRBD2 (6 bases). Germline V gives CDR1 LNHNV, CDR2 YYDKDF (reference sequence). V lost 8 bases and J lost 3, with 16 bases in between. This CDR3 is built from 14 residues. The CDR3 sequence: CATLQATGEETQYF. CDR3 DNA: TGTGCCACCCTACAAGCAACGGGAGAAGAGACCCAGTACTTC.

This clonotype has just a few counts. The chain links TRBV7-9 to TRBJ2-1; possibly TRBD1 or TRBD2 for D (5 bases each). The germline CDR1 and CDR2 sequences are SEHNR and FQNEAQ (reference sequence). The CDR3 runs to 12 residues. Trimming stripped 7 bases from V and 7 bases from J, with 11 bases between. CDR3: CASTREGNEQFF. Here the CDR3 DNA reads TGTGCCAGCACTCGTGAGGGGAATGAGCAGTTCTTC.

This chain links TRBV12-3 or TRBV12-4 with TRBJ2-2; D remains ambiguous. The V gene lost 6 bases and the J gene lost 7 bases, with 12 bases spanning the gap. The CDR3 contains 13 residues. CDR3 region: CASSSFTSGELFF. The CDR3 DNA reads as TGTGCCAGCAGCTCGTTCACGAGCGGGGAGCTGTTTTTT.

This clonotype was observed a few times. The chain has TRBV3-1 and TRBJ1-1, with no clear D. Germline-derived CDR1 and CDR2 are LGHDT and YNNKEL (reference sequence). The ends were cut back, 2 bases at V and 4 bases at J, with 11 bases in the middle. The CDR3 sequence is 14 residues long. CDR3 loop: CASSQTGEGTEAFF. Written as DNA, the CDR3 is TGTGCCAGCAGCCAAACGGGAGAGGGCACTGAAGCTTTCTTT.

This chain joins TRBV5-6 and TRBJ1-4; D is unclear. Germline-derived CDR1 and CDR2 are SGHDT and YYEEEE. CDR3 length: 16 amino acids. V was shortened by 4 bases and J by 6 bases, with 19 bases between the two germline ends. The CDR3 DNA is TGTGCCAGCAGCCCGTTACGAAAGAAGTCGGATGAAAAACTGTTTTTT. Translating gives CASSPLRKKSDEKLFF.

V is TRBV15 and J is TRBJ2-7; 7 bases are shared with TRBD2. V lost 5 bases and J lost 5; bases outside the gene matches: 12. CDR3 size: 15 residues. Germline CDR1 LNHNV, CDR2 YYDKDF (reference sequence). The CDR3 spells CATSPWGGSVNEQYF. The DNA of the CDR3 is TGTGCCACCAGCCCGTGGGGCGGGAGTGTCAACGAGCAGTACTTC. The variable domain in full, with the rest retrieved from reference TRBV15 and TRBJ2-7, is DAMVIQNPRYQVTQFGKPVTLSCSQTLNHNVMYWYQQKSSQAPKLLFHYYDKDFNNEADTPDNFQSRRPNTSFCFLDIRSPGLGDTAMYLCATSPWGGSVNEQYFGPGTRLTVT.